Following are 20 T cell receptor beta chains from one sample sequenced in a study of control samples from healthy donors and cancer patients. TCRdb keeps only in-frame clones here, not all; method: immunoSEQ multiplex PCR. Found here are 70,000 or so clones, 84% of them singletons; the top ten hold under 30%. The source material was blood. The receptors shown here come from a man aged 50 to 59 in good health.

The gene calls are TRBV2 and TRBJ2-7; D gene ambiguous. V lost 1 base and J 10 bases, leaving 8 bases between the germline ends. CDR1 and CDR2 (germline): SNHLY, FYNNEI. This CDR3 comprises 11 residues. CDR3 protein: CASSEDRAQYF. Here the CDR3 DNA reads TGTGCCAGCAGTGAAGACCGGGCCCAGTACTTC.

The V and J genes are TRBV15 and TRBJ2-3; 13 bases line up with TRBD2. V was clipped by 8 bases and J by 5 bases; unmatched bases: 7. The CDR3 covers 15 residues. Germline loops: CDR1 LNHNV, CDR2 YYDKDF (reference sequence). As DNA, the CDR3 is TGTGCCACCCGACTAGCGGGGGGCCCTGGAGATACGCAGTATTTT. As protein: CATRLAGGPGDTQYF.

The chain is built from TRBV4-2 and TRBJ2-3; 8 positions agree with TRBD2. The CDR3 sequence is 16 residues long. J gave up 4 bases and V 1 base, and 7 bases lay outside the gene matches. Germline V gene sequence: CDR1 LGHNA, CDR2 YNFKEQ. CDR3 bases: TGTGCCAGCAGCCAAGTGCTCCGGGGGGGCGCAGATACGCAGTATTTT. Protein: CASSQVLRGGADTQYF.

J is TRBJ2-1 and V is TRBV5-1; possible D gene TRBD2, 5 bases. The ends were cut back, 3 bases at V and 8 bases at J, with 15 bases in the middle. This CDR3 spans 14 amino acids. CDR1 and CDR2 (germline): SGHRS, YFSETQ. CDR3 DNA: TGCGCCAGCAGCTCGGGCGGGCCGGCCGATGAGCAGTTCTTC. Residues: CASSSGGPADEQFF.

The gene calls are TRBV19 and TRBJ1-1, with no clear D. This CDR3 has 17 amino acids. Looked up from germline, CDR1 is LNHDA and CDR2 is SQIVND (reference sequence). The V gene lost 0 bases and the J gene lost 1 base, with 15 bases spanning the gap. The CDR3 region is CASSIDPPIRPNTEAFF. The CDR3 DNA is TGTGCCAGTAGTATAGATCCACCCATCCGACCGAACACTGAAGCTTTCTTT.

This chain connects TRBV30 to TRBJ2-2; the D is unclear. Germline lookup yields CDR1 GTSNPN and CDR2 SVGIG (reference sequence). The CDR3 extends over 13 amino acids. Trimming removed 3 bases at V and 4 bases at J, with 9 bases between. The CDR3 here is CAWRRSTTGELFF. CDR3 bases: TGTGCCTGGAGGCGGTCAACCACCGGGGAGCTGTTTTTT. The full variable domain, rest sourced from reference TRBV30 and TRBJ2-2, is SQTIHQWPATLVQPVGSPLSLECTVEGTSNPNLYWYRQAAGRGLQLLFYSVGIGQISSEVPQNLSASRPQDRQFILSSKKLLLSDSGFYLCAWRRSTTGELFFGEGSRLTVL.

This clone was picked up a small number of times. The rearrangement links TRBV19 to TRBJ2-1; the D is unclear. Germline-derived CDR1 and CDR2 are LNHDA and SQIVND (reference sequence). The CDR3 runs to 16 residues. The ends were cut back, 3 bases at V and 4 bases at J, with 16 bases in the middle. CDR3 loop: CASSIGSRTIYNEQFF. CDR3 in DNA: TGTGCCAGTAGTATCGGTTCTCGGACCATATACAATGAGCAGTTCTTC.

This clone appeared a few times. V is TRBV5-6 and J is TRBJ1-3, with D possibly being TRBD1 (6 bases). The length of the CDR3 is 15 residues. V was trimmed by 6 bases and J by 4 bases, leaving 17 bases between them. The germline V gene encodes CDR1 SGHDT and CDR2 YYEEEE. CDR3 amino acids: CASTWGPRSGNTIYF. Written as DNA, the CDR3 is TGTGCCAGCACTTGGGGGCCCCGTTCGGGAAACACCATATATTTT.

The V call is TRBV29-1, the J call TRBJ2-7, with D uncertain. CDR1 and CDR2 (germline): SQVTM, ANQGSEA. The CDR3 consists of 13 residues. V dropped 5 bases and J dropped 6 bases, with 17 bases sitting between them. CDR3 protein: CSVQSNPSSEQYF. The CDR3 DNA reads TGCAGCGTTCAATCTAACCCCTCTAGCGAGCAGTACTTC.

The chain links TRBV4-3 to TRBJ1-5, with 8 bases identical to TRBD1. Trimming at V came to 5 bases and at J to 4 bases, leaving 7 bases not matched to a gene. The CDR3 consists of 15 residues. Germline lookup yields CDR1 LGHNA and CDR2 YSLEER. The chain's CDR3 is CASSAGTGKNQPQHF. CDR3 DNA sequence: TGCGCCAGCAGCGCCGGGACAGGCAAGAATCAGCCCCAGCATTTT.

The chain joins TRBV5-4 to TRBJ2-5, with D unresolved. The length of the CDR3 is 12 residues. V gave up 0 bases and J gave up 4 bases, with 4 bases separating them. Germline loops: CDR1 SGHNT, CDR2 YYREEE (reference sequence). The CDR3 nucleotides read TGTGCCAGCAGCTTGGACCGAGAGACCCAGTACTTC. This codes for CASSLDRETQYF.

This clone has just a few counts. The gene calls are TRBV18 and TRBJ1-2; 7 nucleotides agree with TRBD1. J was trimmed by 5 bases and V by 6 bases; bases with no gene match: 9. The CDR3 runs to 14 residues. Looked up from germline, CDR1 is KGHSH and CDR2 is LQKENI. CDR3 nucleotides: TGTGCCAGCTCCCCGGGGGGACAGCGATATGGCTACACCTTC. Translated: CASSPGGQRYGYTF.

The chain's CDR3 is CSAIVTDTQYF. The CDR3, as DNA: TGCAGTGCTATAGTCACAGATACGCAGTATTTT. This chain joins TRBV20-1 and TRBJ2-3; unclear D gene. The CDR3 runs to 11 residues. The germline V gene has CDR1 DFQATT and CDR2 SNEGSKA (reference sequence). Trimming cost V 4 bases and J 2 bases, with 4 bases left between them.

The chain combines TRBV6-5 with TRBJ2-7; D unresolved. This CDR3 comprises 13 residues. V lost 9 bases to trimming and J lost 3 bases, with 15 bases between them. Germline values: CDR1 MNHEY, CDR2 SVGAGI. CDR3 loop: CASTRATNYEQYF. In DNA form, the CDR3 reads TGTGCCAGTACAAGGGCCACCAACTACGAGCAGTACTTC.

The V gene is TRBV6-6, the J gene TRBJ1-1; D perhaps matches TRBD1 (5 bases). V shed 2 bases and J shed 7 bases, with 8 bases lying between them. The germline CDR1 and CDR2 sequences are MNHNY and SVGAGI (reference sequence). The length of the CDR3 is 12 residues. CDR3: CASSYGGGEAFF. The DNA of the CDR3 is TGTGCCAGCAGTTACGGGGGGGGTGAAGCTTTCTTT.

The V and J genes are TRBV19 and TRBJ1-5, with 7 bases identical to TRBD1. V was pared by 4 bases and J by 3 bases, with 6 bases of the junction left unmatched. The germline V gene has CDR1 LNHDA and CDR2 SQIVND (reference sequence). CDR3 length: 15 residues. CDR3 residues: CASSRDRINNQPQHF. CDR3 nucleotide sequence: TGTGCCAGTAGTAGGGACAGAATTAACAATCAGCCCCAGCATTTT.

V is TRBV27 and J is TRBJ2-3; tentative D call: TRBD2 (5 bases). Trimming pared 0 bases from V and 4 bases from J, leaving 17 bases between. Per germline, CDR1 MNHEY and CDR2 SMNVEV (reference sequence). There are 17 residues in the CDR3. This chain's CDR3 is CASSLSWSSVRADTQYF. The CDR3 nucleotides read TGTGCCAGCAGTTTATCGTGGAGCTCTGTGAGGGCAGATACGCAGTATTTT.

This chain joins TRBV6-5 and TRBJ1-4, with D possibly TRBD1 on 5 matching bases. V was shortened by 10 bases and J by 7 bases, with 16 bases between the two germline ends. CDR3 length: 13 residues. Germline V lookup: CDR1 MNHEY, CDR2 SVGAGI. The CDR3 DNA follows: TGTGCCACAGCACGATGGGGCGGTGAAAAACTGTTTTTT. Protein sequence: CATARWGGEKLFF.

This chain links TRBV9 with TRBJ1-6; no definite D call. The length of the CDR3 is 13 residues. V was clipped by 0 bases and J by 7 bases, with 5 bases between them. Germline V gene data show CDR1 as SGDLS and CDR2 as YYNGEE. Here the CDR3 reads CASSVESNSPLHF. The CDR3 DNA reads TGTGCCAGCAGCGTAGAATCGAATTCACCCCTCCACTTT.

The chain has TRBV5-6 and TRBJ2-3; TRBD2 matches 7 bases. V was clipped by 2 bases and J by 0 bases; unmatched bases: 6. Per germline, CDR1 SGHDT and CDR2 YYEEEE. The CDR3 extends over 16 amino acids. CDR3 amino acids: CASSFSMGGSTDTQYF. The CDR3 bases are TGTGCCAGCAGCTTTTCTATGGGGGGGAGCACAGATACGCAGTATTTT.